This entry concerns a single T cell receptor (beta chain). The antigen remains unidentified. This record comes from a study of blood T cells in healthy people across ages. Whole-study results and caveats: The lack of PBMC sorting stopped any conclusive naive versus antigen-experienced comparison. The recorded TCR beta diversity per million T cells decreased in a roughly linear manner with age. There was no known CMV status for donors, so expanded clonotype changes were possibly confounded.

The CDR3 is made up of 12 amino acids. Unmatched junction bases numbered 8, after V lost 9 bases and J lost 8 bases. Germline-derived CDR1 and CDR2 are SEHNR and FQNEAQ (reference sequence). The authors ran a second PCR of roughly 6 to 12 cycles using a sample-barcoded 5' primer and a J-beta primer mix. No fewer than 3 million CDR3-containing paired-end reads came from each sample. TCRdb processed the 5' RACE reads anew with MiXCR; each CDR3 protein has one entry. The data contain 1.5 million to 2 million distinct CDR3 sequences, 34% of them singletons. The sequence was obtained from a woman under 40 in good health. This chain uses TRBV7-9 with TRBJ2-7; TRBD1 matches at 9 bases. The sample taken for sequencing was blood. The DNA for the CDR3 is TGTGCCAGTAAGGACAGGGGTAACCAGCAGTACTTC. It codes for CASKDRGNQQYF.